The T cell receptor beta chain described here comes from a study of CD4+ T cells in melanoma. Study observations and caveats: CD8+ T cell, macrophage and B cell function reportedly correlated with neoantigen-specific CD4+ T cells. Diverse differentiation states were reported for melanoma neoantigen-specific CD4+ T cells.

In its sample, this clone was seen a few times. The antigen remains unidentified. V was clipped by 0 bases and J by 8 bases, with 8 bases between them. The CDR3 is made up of 12 amino acids. Germline V gene sequence: CDR1 SGHRS, CDR2 YFSETQ. Using immunoSEQ multiplex PCR, the repertoire was profiled, and TCRdb retains in-frame clones only, with some absent. The sample consists of about 11,000 clones, approximately 71% of them appearing once. J is TRBJ1-2 and V is TRBV5-1; D gene ambiguous. The sample taken for sequencing was cells from a culture (not recorded whether cultured in vitro). The source is a human donor with melanoma. In DNA, the CDR3 is TGCGCCAGCAGCTTGGGTTATGAGGGCTACACCTTC. This encodes CASSLGYEGYTF.